This T cell receptor (beta chain) comes out of a study of OX40 agonist ivuxolimab in advanced cancers. Trimming took off 6 bases at V and 3 bases at J, with 14 bases between the two ends. The CDR3 is 14 residues long. CDR1 is MNHNY, CDR2 SVGAGI, per germline (reference sequence). Clones were read by immunoSEQ multiplex PCR, and TCRdb kept only the in-frame ones, dropping some. The table lists approximately 100,000 clones, about nine tenths of them singletons. The rearrangement links TRBV6-6 to TRBJ1-2; the D gene is possibly TRBD1 (6 bases). The sequencing here drew on CD4+ or CD8+ T cells sorted from blood, taken in a trial of the OX40 agonist ivuxolimab. The receptor's source is an adult with an advanced solid tumor such as melanoma, head and neck, liver or kidney cancer. CDR3 sequence reads: CASRTAGEDYGYTF. The CDR3 bases are TGTGCCAGCAGAACCGCAGGGGAGGACTATGGCTACACCTTC.